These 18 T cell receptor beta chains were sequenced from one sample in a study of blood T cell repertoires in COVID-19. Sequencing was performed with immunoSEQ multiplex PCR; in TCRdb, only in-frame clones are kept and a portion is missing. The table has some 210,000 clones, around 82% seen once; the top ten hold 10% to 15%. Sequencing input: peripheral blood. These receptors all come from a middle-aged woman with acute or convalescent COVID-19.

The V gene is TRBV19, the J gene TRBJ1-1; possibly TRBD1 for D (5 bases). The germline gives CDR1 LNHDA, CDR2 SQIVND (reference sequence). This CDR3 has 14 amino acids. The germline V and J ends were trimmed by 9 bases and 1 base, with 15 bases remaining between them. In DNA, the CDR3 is TGTGCCAGCAGAGGCCCAACAGGGAACACTGAAGCTTTCTTT. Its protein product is CASRGPTGNTEAFF.

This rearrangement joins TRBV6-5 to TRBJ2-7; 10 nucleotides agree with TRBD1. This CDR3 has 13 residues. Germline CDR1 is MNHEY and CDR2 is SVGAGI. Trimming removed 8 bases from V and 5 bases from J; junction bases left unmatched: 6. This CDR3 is CASLRDRGDEQYF. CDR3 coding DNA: TGTGCCAGCCTCCGGGACAGGGGTGACGAGCAGTACTTC.

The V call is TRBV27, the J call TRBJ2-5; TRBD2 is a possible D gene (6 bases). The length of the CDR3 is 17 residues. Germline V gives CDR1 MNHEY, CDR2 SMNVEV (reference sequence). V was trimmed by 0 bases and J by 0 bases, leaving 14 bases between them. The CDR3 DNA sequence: TGTGCCAGCAGTTTATCCAGGGACTTAGGTTACCAAGAGACCCAGTACTTC. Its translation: CASSLSRDLGYQETQYF.

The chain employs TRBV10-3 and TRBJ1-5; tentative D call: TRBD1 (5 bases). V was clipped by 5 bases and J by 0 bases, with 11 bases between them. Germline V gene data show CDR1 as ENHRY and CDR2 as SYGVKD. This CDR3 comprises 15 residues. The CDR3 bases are TGTGCCATCAGTTCAGGGTCGGATAGCAATCAGCCCCAGCATTTT. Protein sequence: CAISSGSDSNQPQHF.

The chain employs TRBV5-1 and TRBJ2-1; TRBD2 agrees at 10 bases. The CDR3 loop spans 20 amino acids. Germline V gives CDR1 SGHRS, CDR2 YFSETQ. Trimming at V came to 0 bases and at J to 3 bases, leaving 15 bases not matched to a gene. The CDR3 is CASSLAGPASGRTVYNEQFF. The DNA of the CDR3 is TGCGCCAGCAGCTTGGCCGGTCCAGCTAGCGGGAGAACGGTCTACAATGAGCAGTTCTTC.

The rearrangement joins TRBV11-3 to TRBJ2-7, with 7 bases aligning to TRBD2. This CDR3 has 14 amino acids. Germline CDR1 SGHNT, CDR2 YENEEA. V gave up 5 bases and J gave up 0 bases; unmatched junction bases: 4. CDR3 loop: CASSHGRGSYEQYF. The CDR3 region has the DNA TGTGCCAGCAGCCATGGGAGGGGCTCCTACGAGCAGTACTTC.

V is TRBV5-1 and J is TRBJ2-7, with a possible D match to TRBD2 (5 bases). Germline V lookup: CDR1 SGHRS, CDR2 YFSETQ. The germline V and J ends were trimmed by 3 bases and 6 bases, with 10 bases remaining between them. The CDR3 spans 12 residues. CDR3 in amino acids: CASSSGLSEQYF. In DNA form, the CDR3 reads TGCGCCAGCAGCTCCGGACTGAGCGAGCAGTACTTC.

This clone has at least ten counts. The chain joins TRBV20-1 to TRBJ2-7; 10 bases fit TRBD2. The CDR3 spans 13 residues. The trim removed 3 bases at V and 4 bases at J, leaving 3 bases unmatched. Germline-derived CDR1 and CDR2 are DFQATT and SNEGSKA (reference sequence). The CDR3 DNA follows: TGCAGTGCTAGTCAGCGGGGGGGGTACGAGCAGTACTTC. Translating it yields CSASQRGGYEQYF.

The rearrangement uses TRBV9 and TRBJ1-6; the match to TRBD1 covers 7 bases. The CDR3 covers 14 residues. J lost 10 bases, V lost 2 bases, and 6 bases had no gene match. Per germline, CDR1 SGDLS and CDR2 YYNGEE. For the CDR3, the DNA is TGTGCCAGCAGCGTTGGACAGGCGGGATCACCCCTCCACTTT. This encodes CASSVGQAGSPLHF.

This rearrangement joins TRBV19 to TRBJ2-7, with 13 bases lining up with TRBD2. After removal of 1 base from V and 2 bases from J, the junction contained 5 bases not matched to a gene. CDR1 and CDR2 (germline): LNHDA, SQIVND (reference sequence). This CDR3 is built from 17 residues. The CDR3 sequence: CASSIGTSGGPAYEQYF. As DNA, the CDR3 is TGTGCCAGTAGTATAGGGACTAGCGGGGGACCAGCCTACGAGCAGTACTTC.

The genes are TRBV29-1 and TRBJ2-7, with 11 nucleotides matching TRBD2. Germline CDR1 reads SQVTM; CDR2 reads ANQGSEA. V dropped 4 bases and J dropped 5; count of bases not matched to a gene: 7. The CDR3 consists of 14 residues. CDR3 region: CSVGFRLAGNEQYF. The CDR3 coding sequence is TGCAGCGTTGGGTTCCGACTAGCGGGAAACGAGCAGTACTTC.

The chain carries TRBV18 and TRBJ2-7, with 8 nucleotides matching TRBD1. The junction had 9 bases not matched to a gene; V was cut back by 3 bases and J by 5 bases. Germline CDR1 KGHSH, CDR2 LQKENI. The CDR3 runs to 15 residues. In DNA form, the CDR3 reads TGTGCCAGCTCACCTCGGACAGGGAGTCACAACGAGCAGTACTTC. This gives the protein CASSPRTGSHNEQYF. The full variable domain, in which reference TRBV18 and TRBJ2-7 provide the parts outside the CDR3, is NAGVMQNPRHLVRRRGQEARLRCSPMKGHSHVYWYRQLPEEGLKFMVYLQKENIIDESGMPKERFSAEFPKEGPSILRIQQVVRGDSAAYFCASSPRTGSHNEQYFGPGTRLTVT.

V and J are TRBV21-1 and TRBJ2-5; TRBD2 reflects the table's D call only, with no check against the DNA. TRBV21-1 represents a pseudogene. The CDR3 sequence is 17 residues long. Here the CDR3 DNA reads TGTGCCAGCAGCAAAGATCCCAGCGGGAGAGGGTGGGAGACCCAGTACTTC. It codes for CASSKDPSGRGWETQYF.

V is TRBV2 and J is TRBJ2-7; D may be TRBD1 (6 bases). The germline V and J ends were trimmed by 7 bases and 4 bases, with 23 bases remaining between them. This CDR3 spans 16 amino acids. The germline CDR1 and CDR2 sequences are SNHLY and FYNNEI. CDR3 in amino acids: CASTAVDRFPLYEQYF. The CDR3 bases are TGTGCCAGCACCGCCGTTGACAGGTTCCCTCTGTACGAGCAGTACTTC.

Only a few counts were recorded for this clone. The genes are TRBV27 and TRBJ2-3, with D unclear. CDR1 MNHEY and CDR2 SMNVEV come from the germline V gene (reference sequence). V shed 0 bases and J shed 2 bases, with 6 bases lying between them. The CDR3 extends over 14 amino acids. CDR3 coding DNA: TGTGCCAGCAGTTTATCTCTCGTCACAGATACGCAGTATTTT. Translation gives CASSLSLVTDTQYF.

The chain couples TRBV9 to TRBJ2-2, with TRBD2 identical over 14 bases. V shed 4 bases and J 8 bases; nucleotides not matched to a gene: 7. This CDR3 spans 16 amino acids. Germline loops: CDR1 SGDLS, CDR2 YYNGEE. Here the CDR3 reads CASSPRLAGGLGELFF. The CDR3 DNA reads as TGTGCCAGCAGCCCCCGACTAGCGGGGGGGTTGGGGGAGCTGTTTTTT. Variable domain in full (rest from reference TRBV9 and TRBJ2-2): DSGVTQTPKHLITATGQRVTLRCSPRSGDLSVYWYQQSLDQGLQFLIQYYNGEERAKGNILERFSAQQFPDLHSELNLSSLELGDSALYFCASSPRLAGGLGELFFGEGSRLTVL.

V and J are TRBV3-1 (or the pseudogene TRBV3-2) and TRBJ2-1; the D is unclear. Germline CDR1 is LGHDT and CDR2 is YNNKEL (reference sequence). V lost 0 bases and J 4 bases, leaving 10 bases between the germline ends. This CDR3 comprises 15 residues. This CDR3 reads CASSQDQNVYNEQFF. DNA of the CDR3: TGTGCCAGCAGCCAAGATCAGAACGTTTACAATGAGCAGTTCTTC.

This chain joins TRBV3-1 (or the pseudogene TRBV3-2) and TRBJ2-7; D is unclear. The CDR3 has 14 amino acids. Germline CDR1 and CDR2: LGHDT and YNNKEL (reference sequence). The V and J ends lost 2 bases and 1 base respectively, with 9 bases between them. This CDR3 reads CASSQSLGSYEQYF. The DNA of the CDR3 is TGTGCCAGCAGCCAAAGTCTAGGATCCTACGAGCAGTACTTC.